The T cell receptor (beta chain) described here comes from a study of identical twins (dated by TCRdb to 2016 to 2018). Turning to the overall study: To test whether fetal clonotypes persist, this study deep-sequenced TCR alpha and beta repertoires from monozygotic twins, from unrelated adults of various ages, and from cord blood. To rule out contamination, the twin experiments were replicated at different times with different library preparation protocols.

Looking up the germline V gene yields CDR1 SGHRS and CDR2 YFSETQ. V lost 4 bases and J lost 2 bases, and the count of bases not matched to a germline gene is 8. From cysteine to phenylalanine, the CDR3 is 15 amino acids long. Only the CDR3 portion is preserved as DNA: 45 bases, with reading frame beginning at the first base. Every donor in the study was a healthy Caucasian. Three unrelated non-twin adults were additionally sequenced: a male aged 18 to 29, a male aged 50 to 60 and a female aged 50 to 60. Miltenyi CD45RO+ enrichment and human naive T-cell isolation kits were used to isolate memory (CD45RO+) and naive T cells from PBMC. This clonotype was counted between two and nine times. Its recognized antigen is unknown. Nothing much larger sits one base from this clone, and base qualities are not available. Library preparation used 5' RACE. The run used an Illumina HiSeq 2000. A universal primer binding site was introduced by template switching, and a unique molecular identifier was present in the final cDNA, enabling accurate counting of TCR cDNA molecules. First-strand cDNA for TCR alpha and beta chains was synthesized from specific primers in the conserved constant-segment region. To control for contamination, every cDNA library was double barcoded, receiving both a SMART-Mk sample barcode and Illumina barcodes. TruSeq adapter sequences and Illumina sample barcodes were added in two successive PCR steps. TCR alpha and beta cDNA libraries were sequenced on the Illumina HiSeq platform with custom primers. In the original analysis: Raw reads were processed with MiGEC to extract unique molecular identifiers, and MiXCR was used to determine CDR3 positions. Recombination models were inferred per individual with the repgenHMM and IGoR tools using an EM algorithm. Shared clonotype analysis was performed with the tcR package in R, normalizing sharing by the product of cloneset sizes. Out-of-frame nonproductive sequences were analyzed to study raw recombination free of thymic and clonal selection effects. Clones were called with MiXCR by TCRdb after fastp trimmed the public reads at Q25, and only in-frame beta chains were retained. Here each entry gathers all rows of one CDR3 protein and keeps the most common genes and DNA. For this entry, the V and J calls and clone size follow TCRdb and not the study's own pipeline. Counted in this sample were hundreds of thousands of distinct CDR3 sequences; 6% to 6.5% of them appeared once. The leading ten clones occupy approximately 1.6% of the sample.

The study at large found these results: In monozygotic twins, out-of-frame TCR alpha sharing was systematically underestimated by recombination models, although the models agreed with sharing between unrelated individuals. Invariant T cells such as MAIT and iNKT could partly confound zero-insertion analyses, although diverse VJ usage argued against such confounding for most clonotypes. Compared with coincidental sharing between unrelated individuals, out-of-frame TCR alpha sequences shared between twins had an excess of sequences with low generation probability. Because the same donors could not be followed over many years, the conclusions depended on cross-sectional statistical analysis. Fewer insertions were carried by abundant cord blood beta clonotypes, a similar but weaker trend appeared in young adult naive repertoires, and no such trend appeared in memory repertoires. The excess sharing between twins in beta out-of-frame sequences was weaker because fewer shared sequences reduced the signal-to-noise ratio.

The specimen sequenced was naive T cells sorted from blood. This specimen's cell subset or site label, interpreted: cells isolated with a human naive T-cell isolation kit. Recombination connected TRBV5-1 to TRBJ1-1; the central 7 bases match TRBD1. The receptor comes from a young man in good health. The bases read TGCGCCAGCAGCATGACAGGGAAGAGAAACACTGAAGCTTTCTTT. The encoded protein is CASSMTGKRNTEAFF.